These 27 T cell receptor beta chains share one sample of origin, sequenced in a study of cytomegalovirus exposure and HLA in healthy donors. PCR was performed using 60 Vbeta and 13 Jbeta primers. Clones were read by immunoSEQ multiplex PCR, and TCRdb kept only the in-frame ones, dropping some. The sample has over 85,000 clones, over 65% seen once. The sequencing sample was made of PBMCs. All receptors come from a man between 35 and 55 years old in good health and CMV-seronegative.

The V call is TRBV14, the J call TRBJ1-3, with D hard to call. The germline CDR1 and CDR2 sequences are SGHDN and FVKESK. The germline V and J ends were trimmed by 1 base and 1 base, with 5 bases remaining between them. The CDR3 has 14 residues. CDR3 nucleotide sequence: TGTGCCAGCAGCCAAGTCGGGTCTGGAAACACCATATATTTT. It codes for CASSQVGSGNTIYF.

This rearrangement joins TRBV7-2 to TRBJ1-6; D might be TRBD1 (5 bases). V dropped 3 bases and J dropped 3 bases, with 12 bases sitting between them. Per the germline V gene, CDR1 is SGHTA and CDR2 is FQGNSA. CDR3 length equals 16 residues. In DNA form, the CDR3 reads TGTGCCAGCAGCTTCTCTCAGGGTATCTATAATTCACCCCTCCACTTT. Translating it yields CASSFSQGIYNSPLHF.

The rearrangement joins TRBV5-1 to TRBJ2-2; TRBD2 agrees at 13 bases. The CDR3 length is 17 residues. Germline V gene lookup returns CDR1 SGHRS and CDR2 YFSETQ. The ends lost 4 bases at V and 4 bases at J; junction bases unmatched: 7. This CDR3 reads CASSTTSGGDGTGELFF. In nucleotides, the CDR3 is TGCGCCAGCAGCACTACTAGCGGGGGGGACGGCACCGGGGAGCTGTTTTTT. The full variable domain, rest sourced from reference TRBV5-1 and TRBJ2-2, is KAGVTQTPRYLIKTRGQQVTLSCSPISGHRSVSWYQQTPGQGLQFLFEYFSETQRNKGNFPGRFSGRQFSNSRSEMNVSTLELGDSALYLCASSTTSGGDGTGELFFGEGSRLTVL.

The rearrangement links TRBV6-6 to TRBJ1-2, with D possibly matching TRBD1 (5 bases). Germline V gives CDR1 MNHNY, CDR2 SVGAGI (reference sequence). V was trimmed by 7 bases and J by 4 bases, leaving 19 bases between them. This CDR3 region has 15 residues. DNA of the CDR3: TGTGCCAGCAATCCCCGGGCAGGGCCCCTCTATGGCTACACCTTC. Translating gives CASNPRAGPLYGYTF.

The gene calls are TRBV28 and TRBJ2-4; D perhaps matches TRBD2 (6 bases). The CDR3 runs 15 residues. V shed 5 bases and J shed 4 bases, with 15 bases lying between them. Per the germline V gene, CDR1 is MDHEN and CDR2 is SYDVKM. Here the CDR3 reads CASSTGLTQKNIQYF. CDR3 in DNA: TGTGCCAGCAGTACCGGACTAACACAAAAAAACATTCAGTACTTC.

This clone showed up just once. J is TRBJ2-1 and V is TRBV4-1; TRBD2 matches at 9 bases. CDR1 MGHRA and CDR2 YSYEKL come from the germline V gene. This CDR3 comprises 18 residues. Trimming removed 0 bases from V and 8 bases from J; junction bases left unmatched: 14. As DNA, the CDR3 is TGCGCCAGCAGCCAAGAGCCCCCGGGGGGCGGGGGGGCCGATGAGCAGTTCTTC. The encoded protein is CASSQEPPGGGGADEQFF.

The J gene is TRBJ2-3, the V gene TRBV15; 14 bases are a match to TRBD2. Trimming removed 2 bases from V and 0 bases from J; junction bases left unmatched: 7. Germline V lookup: CDR1 LNHNV, CDR2 YYDKDF (reference sequence). The CDR3 spans 19 residues. The chain's CDR3 is CATSRKRLAGGVSTDTQYF. The DNA of the CDR3 is TGTGCCACCAGCAGAAAAAGACTAGCGGGGGGGGTGAGCACAGATACGCAGTATTTT. The whole variable domain, remainder taken from reference TRBV15 and TRBJ2-3, is DAMVIQNPRYQVTQFGKPVTLSCSQTLNHNVMYWYQQKSSQAPKLLFHYYDKDFNNEADTPDNFQSRRPNTSFCFLDIRSPGLGDTAMYLCATSRKRLAGGVSTDTQYFGPGTRLTVL.

This clone has only a few counts. This chain uses TRBV2 with TRBJ2-7, with D perhaps matching TRBD1 (6 bases). Between the trimmed V and J ends, which lost 8 bases and 5 bases, there was a span of 19 bases. CDR1 is SNHLY and CDR2 is FYNNEI in the germline V gene. This CDR3 comprises 14 residues. The CDR3 here is CASGQSGGVNEQYF. CDR3 nucleotide sequence: TGTGCCAGCGGGCAGAGTGGGGGCGTCAACGAGCAGTACTTC.

The chain combines TRBV11-1 with TRBJ1-2, with 10 bases matching TRBD1. Germline-derived CDR1 and CDR2 are SGHAT and FQDESV (reference sequence). V trimming: 5 bases; J trimming: 5 bases; junction bases outside the gene matches: 5. The CDR3 sequence is 14 residues long. This CDR3 is CASSPGQGTYGYTF. The CDR3 DNA sequence: TGTGCCAGCAGCCCGGGACAGGGGACGTATGGCTACACCTTC. The full variable domain, rest sourced from reference TRBV11-1 and TRBJ1-2, is EAEVAQSPRYKITEKSQAVAFWCDPISGHATLYWYRQILGQGPELLVQFQDESVVDDSQLPKDRFSAERLKGVDSTLKIQPAELGDSAMYLCASSPGQGTYGYTFGSGTRLTVV.

This clone appeared a single time. The V and J genes are TRBV2 and TRBJ1-2; 7 bases map to TRBD1. There are 12 residues in the CDR3. The J segment lost 8 bases and the V segment lost 6 bases, leaving 6 bases of the junction unmatched. Germline loops: CDR1 SNHLY, CDR2 FYNNEI. CDR3 DNA: TGTGCCAGCAGGTATACAGGGGAAGGCTACACCTTC. This encodes CASRYTGEGYTF.

The CDR3 region has the DNA TGTGCCAGCAGTCAAATGGGGGGGTATAGCAATCAGCCCCAGCATTTT. This gives the protein CASSQMGGYSNQPQHF. The rearrangement uses TRBV2 and TRBJ1-5, with a possible D match to TRBD1 (5 bases). With 5 bases removed from V and 0 bases from J, the gap between germline ends came to 14 bases. The CDR3 consists of 16 residues. Germline-derived CDR1 and CDR2 are SNHLY and FYNNEI. The full variable domain, completed using reference TRBV2 and TRBJ1-5, is EPEVTQTPSHQVTQMGQEVILRCVPISNHLYFYWYRQILGQKVEFLVSFYNNEISEKSEIFDDQFSVERPDGSNFTLKIRSTKLEDSAMYFCASSQMGGYSNQPQHFGDGTRLSIL.

The chain recombines TRBV29-1 with TRBJ1-1; 7 nucleotides agree with TRBD1. CDR3 length: 13 amino acids. Germline assignment: CDR1 SQVTM and CDR2 ANQGSEA. Trimming removed 6 bases from V and 9 bases from J; junction bases left unmatched: 13. CDR3 sequence reads: CSVLGTETIQAFF. The CDR3 nucleotides are TGCAGCGTCCTCGGGACAGAAACAATCCAAGCTTTCTTT.

The J gene is TRBJ2-7, the V gene TRBV7-8, with D possibly TRBD2 on 5 matching bases. Deletions cut 3 bases from V and 5 bases from J, with 14 bases between. The CDR3 contains 14 residues. The germline V gene encodes CDR1 SGHVS and CDR2 FQNEAQ. The CDR3 here is CASSFLWGADEQYF. The CDR3 DNA follows: TGTGCCAGCAGCTTCCTTTGGGGAGCCGACGAGCAGTACTTC.

The V call is TRBV9, the J call TRBJ2-7; D is uncertain. The CDR3 consists of 15 residues. The V end was cut by 0 bases, the J end by 8 bases, with 18 bases between. CDR1 is SGDLS and CDR2 is YYNGEE in the germline V gene. CDR3 in amino acids: CASSVVADNPTKQYF. CDR3 DNA sequence: TGTGCCAGCAGCGTAGTGGCAGACAACCCTACGAAGCAGTACTTC.

The chain employs TRBV29-1 and TRBJ2-3; D call uncertain. V was cut by 3 bases and J by 0 bases, with 7 bases left in between. The CDR3 has 13 residues. Germline-derived CDR1 and CDR2 are SQVTM and ANQGSEA. CDR3 protein: CSVDPESTDTQYF. The CDR3 nucleotides are TGCAGCGTTGATCCCGAGAGCACAGATACGCAGTATTTT.

The gene calls are TRBV4-1 and TRBJ2-3, with 7 bases aligning to TRBD2. CDR1 is MGHRA and CDR2 is YSYEKL in the germline V gene. J gave up 0 bases and V 0 bases, and 6 bases lay outside the gene matches. The CDR3 runs to 17 residues. The CDR3 here is CASSQESPGGSTDTQYF. The CDR3 DNA is TGCGCCAGCAGCCAAGAATCCCCGGGGGGAAGCACAGATACGCAGTATTTT.

The V call is TRBV6-1, the J call TRBJ1-5; D not certain. CDR3 length equals 15 residues. Germline V gene data show CDR1 as MNHNS and CDR2 as SASEGT. Trimming took 0 bases from V and 5 from J, leaving 11 bases between them. CDR3: CASSEALRGDQPQHF. CDR3 DNA sequence: TGTGCCAGCAGTGAAGCGCTTCGGGGTGATCAGCCCCAGCATTTT.

V and J are TRBV7-9 and TRBJ2-5; D perhaps matches TRBD2 (6 bases). The CDR3 has 18 amino acids. The germline V gene has CDR1 SEHNR and CDR2 FQNEAQ (reference sequence). The V and J ends lost 5 bases and 2 bases respectively, with 24 bases between them. The CDR3, as DNA: TGTGCCAGCAGCCGCCGGCAACTAGCACTAGCCTTTCAAGAGACCCAGTACTTC. Translating it yields CASSRRQLALAFQETQYF.

This sequence joins TRBV12-5 and TRBJ2-2, with a possible D match to TRBD2 (6 bases). The CDR3 length is 13 residues. From germline, CDR1 is LGHNT and CDR2 FRNRAP. Trimming took 9 bases from V and 5 from J, leaving 13 bases between them. In nucleotides, the CDR3 is TGTGCTAGCGAGCCAGGGAGGACCGGGGAGCTGTTTTTT. Protein product: CASEPGRTGELFF. The whole variable domain, remainder taken from reference TRBV12-5 and TRBJ2-2, is DARVTQTPRHKVTEMGQEVTMRCQPILGHNTVFWYRQTMMQGLELLAYFRNRAPLDDSGMPKDRFSAEMPDATLATLKIQPSEPRDSAVYFCASEPGRTGELFFGEGSRLTVL.

This chain connects TRBV11-2 to TRBJ1-5, with a tentative D call TRBD1 (5 bases). The CDR3 has 14 amino acids. Germline CDR1 and CDR2: SGHAT and FQNNGV. The V end was cut by 0 bases, the J end by 7 bases, with 10 bases between. CDR3 sequence: CASSLDREYQPQHF. DNA of the CDR3: TGTGCCAGCAGCTTAGACAGGGAATACCAGCCCCAGCATTTT.

The chain links TRBV29-1 to TRBJ2-3, with TRBD1 matching over 10 bases. The CDR3 extends over 14 amino acids. Unmatched junction bases numbered 2, after V lost 1 base and J lost 4 bases. Germline V CDR1 and CDR2: SQVTM, ANQGSEA. CDR3 DNA sequence: TGCAGCGTTGAAGGACAGGGGGCGGCAGATACGCAGTATTTT. This gives the protein CSVEGQGAADTQYF.

The gene calls are TRBV5-4 and TRBJ1-2, with D possibly TRBD1 on 6 matching bases. CDR1 is SGHNT, CDR2 YYREEE, per germline (reference sequence). The CDR3 is 14 residues long. V was cut by 0 bases and J by 2 bases, with 8 bases left in between. Here the CDR3 DNA reads TGTGCCAGCAGCTTGGGAACAGGGAACTATGGCTACACCTTC. This translates into CASSLGTGNYGYTF.

In this sample, this clone turned up a few times. The chain uses TRBV9 and TRBJ1-5, with TRBD1 matching over 12 bases. Looked up from germline, CDR1 is SGDLS and CDR2 is YYNGEE. V shed 3 bases, J shed 7 bases, and the junction held 2 bases outside the gene matches. This CDR3 has 14 amino acids. The CDR3 bases are TGTGCCAGCAGCGCGGGGACAGGGGGCCAGCCCCAGCATTTT. Protein sequence: CASSAGTGGQPQHF.

The J gene is TRBJ2-7, the V gene TRBV13, with TRBD2 as a possible D gene (6 bases). The ends were cut back, 5 bases at V and 6 bases at J, with 14 bases in the middle. From germline, CDR1 is PRHDT and CDR2 FYEKMQ (reference sequence). This CDR3 comprises 13 residues. CDR3 in amino acids: CASSGAGLREQYF. The CDR3 coding sequence is TGTGCCAGCAGCGGGGCGGGGTTGCGCGAGCAGTACTTC.

The V gene is TRBV7-6, the J gene TRBJ2-3; 9 positions match TRBD2. This CDR3 is 15 amino acids long. Germline CDR1 reads SGHVS; CDR2 reads FNYEAQ. V lost 3 bases to trimming and J lost 4 bases; unmatched junction nucleotides: 5. CDR3 loop: CASSLASGASDTQYF. The CDR3 DNA is TGTGCCAGCAGCTTGGCTAGCGGGGCCTCAGATACGCAGTATTTT.

The J gene is TRBJ2-2, the V gene TRBV9; 10 bases fit TRBD2. Looked up from germline, CDR1 is SGDLS and CDR2 is YYNGEE. The CDR3 length is 17 residues. The junction had 11 bases not matched to a gene; V was cut back by 4 bases and J by 5 bases. The CDR3 is CASSPRGGTSETGELFF. The CDR3 region has the DNA TGTGCCAGCAGCCCTCGAGGGGGGACTAGCGAGACCGGGGAGCTGTTTTTT.

The V gene is TRBV18, the J gene TRBJ2-2, with no clear D. V was cut by 5 bases and J by 1 base, with 14 bases left in between. The germline gives CDR1 KGHSH, CDR2 LQKENI. The CDR3 contains 16 residues. The DNA of the CDR3 is TGTGCCAGCTCAGACAAGACGGTTGAGAACACCGGGGAGCTGTTTTTT. Translation gives CASSDKTVENTGELFF.